The 26 T cell receptor beta chains presented below share a single source sample, sequenced in a study of blood T cell repertoires in COVID-19. Profiled with immunoSEQ multiplex PCR; TCRdb holds only in-frame clones, not every one. Altogether about 170,000 clones are present, approximately 85% being singletons, with the ten largest covering approximately 6.9%. The sample consisted of peripheral blood. Every receptor here comes from an elderly man with COVID-19, enrolled during active disease.

The gene calls are TRBV7-9 and TRBJ1-1, with D uncertain. Germline CDR1 is SEHNR and CDR2 is FQNEAQ (reference sequence). The V end was cut by 5 bases, the J end by 5 bases, with 9 bases between. The CDR3 covers 12 residues. The CDR3 loop is CASSRDWTEAFF. Written as DNA, the CDR3 is TGTGCCAGCAGCCGTGACTGGACTGAAGCTTTCTTT.

The rearrangement uses TRBV5-4 and TRBJ2-1; 9 bases align to TRBD2. The J segment lost 1 base and the V segment lost 2 bases, leaving 4 bases of the junction unmatched. This CDR3 spans 16 amino acids. Germline V gene data show CDR1 as SGHNT and CDR2 as YYREEE (reference sequence). The CDR3 is CASSLAGGASYNEQFF. CDR3 bases: TGTGCCAGCAGCTTAGCGGGGGGAGCTTCCTACAATGAGCAGTTCTTC.

This clone was counted a few times. The genes are TRBV6-2 or TRBV6-3 and TRBJ1-2; TRBD1 agrees at 9 bases. CDR1 is MNHEY and CDR2 is SVGEGT in the germline V gene. With 5 bases clipped from V and 8 bases from J, the junction kept 12 bases outside the gene matches. CDR3 length: 15 residues. The CDR3 sequence: CASSKSSGTGYGYTF. DNA of the CDR3: TGTGCCAGCAGTAAGTCTTCCGGGACAGGGTACGGCTACACCTTC.

The chain links TRBV11-3 to TRBJ2-5; TRBD2 agrees at 7 bases. There are 15 residues in the CDR3. Germline CDR1 SGHNT, CDR2 YENEEA. Trimming removed 1 base from V and 1 base from J; junction bases left unmatched: 3. The CDR3 protein is CASSLAGGPQETQYF. In DNA form, the CDR3 reads TGTGCCAGCAGCTTAGCGGGGGGTCCCCAAGAGACCCAGTACTTC.

The V and J genes are TRBV10-3 and TRBJ1-1, with 9 bases lining up with TRBD1. This CDR3 is 14 amino acids long. The germline V gene has CDR1 ENHRY and CDR2 SYGVKD. V shed 10 bases, J shed 5 bases, and the junction held 11 bases outside the gene matches. The CDR3 nucleotides are TGTGCCACCTGGACAGGGGTTGGAGGAACTGAAGCTTTCTTT. Residues: CATWTGVGGTEAFF.

The genes are TRBV15 and TRBJ2-7; 8 nucleotides line up with TRBD1. The germline gives CDR1 LNHNV, CDR2 YYDKDF (reference sequence). J lost 7 bases, V lost 0 bases, and 14 bases had no gene match. This CDR3 contains 17 residues. The CDR3: CATSREKSGTGSWEQYF. For the CDR3, the DNA is TGTGCCACCAGCAGAGAGAAGTCCGGGACAGGCTCGTGGGAGCAGTACTTC.

The rearrangement uses TRBV6-5 and TRBJ2-7, with TRBD1 matching over 8 bases. Germline CDR1 is MNHEY and CDR2 is SVGAGI. V shed 5 bases and J 2 bases; nucleotides not matched to a gene: 5. CDR3 length: 14 amino acids. This chain's CDR3 is CASSKGQVTYEQYF. DNA for the CDR3: TGTGCCAGCAGTAAGGGACAGGTAACCTACGAGCAGTACTTC.

The chain carries TRBV29-1 and TRBJ1-2; TRBD1 might be the D (6 bases). Trimming removed 5 bases at V and 6 bases at J, with 13 bases between. CDR1 and CDR2 from the germline V gene are SQVTM and ANQGSEA. The CDR3 covers 12 residues. The CDR3 here is CSVTKQGDGYTF. The CDR3 DNA sequence: TGCAGCGTTACCAAACAGGGAGATGGCTACACCTTC.

The sample holds one count of this clone. The chain is built from TRBV7-2 and TRBJ2-5; perhaps TRBD1 as D (6 bases). This CDR3 has 15 amino acids. V was clipped by 5 bases and J by 1 base, with 14 bases between them. Germline CDR1 is SGHTA and CDR2 is FQGNSA. As DNA, the CDR3 is TGTGCCAGCAGCCTTAATACAGGGTTCCAAGAGACCCAGTACTTC. Amino acids: CASSLNTGFQETQYF.

This chain links TRBV7-9 with TRBJ1-1, with D unresolved. V was shortened by 4 bases and J by 0 bases, with 9 bases between the two germline ends. The CDR3 contains 14 residues. Germline V gives CDR1 SEHNR, CDR2 FQNEAQ (reference sequence). This CDR3 is CASSSIGLNTEAFF. Here the CDR3 DNA reads TGTGCCAGCAGCTCCATCGGTCTGAACACTGAAGCTTTCTTT.

This rearrangement joins TRBV28 to TRBJ1-5; D perhaps matches TRBD1 (5 bases). CDR3 length: 16 amino acids. V was shortened by 1 base and J by 2 bases, with 12 bases between the two germline ends. CDR1 and CDR2 (germline): MDHEN, SYDVKM. This CDR3 reads CASSLYRRVGNQPQHF. CDR3 nucleotide sequence: TGTGCCAGCAGTTTATATCGCAGGGTAGGCAATCAGCCCCAGCATTTT.

The chain uses TRBV4-2 and TRBJ2-7; D is unclear. Germline values: CDR1 LGHNA, CDR2 YNFKEQ. The V end lost 0 bases, the J end lost 5 bases, and 14 bases lay between the germline ends. The CDR3 consists of 15 residues. CDR3 residues: CASSQDSQVRDEQYF. CDR3 DNA: TGTGCCAGCAGCCAAGATAGTCAGGTACGCGACGAGCAGTACTTC.

The chain is built from TRBV6-1 and TRBJ1-2, with 7 bases matching TRBD1. The CDR3 has 13 residues. The junction had 0 bases not matched to a gene; V was cut back by 2 bases and J by 3 bases. Germline assignment: CDR1 MNHNS and CDR2 SASEGT. In nucleotides, the CDR3 is TGTGCCAGCAGTGAAACAGGGGACTATGGCTACACCTTC. Encoded protein: CASSETGDYGYTF.

V usage is TRBV15 and J usage is TRBJ2-7, with TRBD2 identical over 10 bases. Trimming removed 1 base from V and 6 bases from J; junction bases left unmatched: 6. CDR1 and CDR2 (germline): LNHNV, YYDKDF (reference sequence). The CDR3 is 15 amino acids. The CDR3 nucleotides are TGTGCCACCAGCAGAGGGAAGCGGGGGGGCCTCGAGCAGTACTTC. Residues: CATSRGKRGGLEQYF.

This chain links TRBV19 with TRBJ1-4; D gene uncertain. The germline V and J ends were trimmed by 3 bases and 7 bases, with 18 bases remaining between them. This CDR3 is 16 amino acids long. The germline V gene has CDR1 LNHDA and CDR2 SQIVND (reference sequence). The CDR3 region is CASSIHTRRTGEKLFF. The DNA for the CDR3 is TGTGCCAGTAGTATCCATACTCGGAGGACGGGTGAAAAACTGTTTTTT.

This clone has ten or more counts. This sample also contains other DNA sequences that code for the same CDR3. The V and J genes are TRBV5-1 and TRBJ1-1; D is perhaps TRBD1 (5 bases). This CDR3 spans 14 amino acids. Germline CDR1 reads SGHRS; CDR2 reads YFSETQ. The V end lost 4 bases, the J end lost 0 bases, and 10 bases lay between the germline ends. The CDR3 sequence: CASSLDSLNTEAFF. As DNA, the CDR3 is TGCGCCAGCAGCCTAGACAGCCTGAACACTGAAGCTTTCTTT.

This chain links TRBV28 with TRBJ1-2; TRBD1 aligns across 8 bases. The V segment lost 10 bases and the J segment 2 bases; nucleotides outside the gene matches: 9. Looked up from germline, CDR1 is MDHEN and CDR2 is SYDVKM. This CDR3 spans 14 amino acids. The CDR3 DNA sequence: TGTGCCAACAGATCGACAGGGGACAACTATGGCTACACCTTC. It translates to CANRSTGDNYGYTF.

The chain couples TRBV5-5 to TRBJ1-2; possibly TRBD1 for D (5 bases). Germline loops: CDR1 SGHKS, CDR2 YYEKEE (reference sequence). The ends were cut back, 6 bases at V and 1 base at J, with 16 bases in the middle. The CDR3 covers 15 residues. The CDR3 loop is CASTLGGAVNYGYTF. The CDR3, as DNA: TGTGCCAGCACCTTAGGTGGGGCCGTTAACTATGGCTACACCTTC.

This clone was picked up a small number of times. V is TRBV3-1 (or the pseudogene TRBV3-2) and J is TRBJ2-5; 7 nucleotides agree with TRBD2. The V and J ends lost 3 bases and 3 bases, in that order; junction bases with no gene match: 10. In germline, CDR1 is LGHDT, CDR2 YNNKEL (reference sequence). The CDR3 extends over 16 amino acids. CDR3 region: CASSQSPWGGEETQYF. As DNA, the CDR3 is TGTGCCAGCAGCCAGTCGCCATGGGGGGGGGAAGAGACCCAGTACTTC.

The V call is TRBV6-5, the J call TRBJ1-3, with 9 bases identical to TRBD1. Germline-derived CDR1 and CDR2 are MNHEY and SVGAGI. The CDR3 contains 14 residues. The J segment lost 2 bases and the V segment lost 6 bases, leaving 2 bases of the junction unmatched. The CDR3 reads CASSRQGAGNTIYF. The CDR3 DNA reads TGTGCCAGCAGCAGACAGGGGGCTGGAAACACCATATATTTT.

The rearrangement uses TRBV5-6 and TRBJ1-1; possibly TRBD1 for D (6 bases). CDR3 length: 15 residues. Germline CDR1 and CDR2: SGHDT and YYEEEE. Trimming took 4 bases from V and 0 from J, leaving 13 bases between them. CDR3 nucleotides: TGTGCCAGCAGCGACTACACAGGGTTGAACACTGAAGCTTTCTTT. It translates to CASSDYTGLNTEAFF.

This chain connects TRBV5-1 to TRBJ2-1; 7 nucleotides match TRBD1. The CDR3 totals 14 residues. V gave up 2 bases and J gave up 9 bases; unmatched junction bases: 8. Germline assignment: CDR1 SGHRS and CDR2 YFSETQ. Here the CDR3 DNA reads TGCGCCAGCAGCTTTCGACAGGGTCGCGGTGAGCAGTTCTTC. Protein: CASSFRQGRGEQFF.

This clone was recorded a few times. V is TRBV27 and J is TRBJ1-2; D gene unclear. The CDR3 is 13 residues long. V was pared by 1 base and J by 2 bases, with 5 bases between. Germline CDR1 MNHEY, CDR2 SMNVEV (reference sequence). The CDR3, as DNA: TGTGCCAGCAGTTTATTCCGGAACTATGGCTACACCTTC. It codes for CASSLFRNYGYTF.

This clone has more than one count but fewer than ten. The J gene is TRBJ2-1, the V gene TRBV5-1, with 10 bases matching TRBD2. The length of the CDR3 is 14 residues. Trimming removed 2 bases from V and 9 bases from J; junction bases left unmatched: 5. The germline CDR1 and CDR2 sequences are SGHRS and YFSETQ. CDR3 amino acids: CASSLTSGAGEQFF. CDR3 nucleotide sequence: TGCGCCAGCAGCTTAACTAGCGGGGCAGGTGAGCAGTTCTTC.

This sequence joins TRBV7-2 and TRBJ1-2; 11 positions agree with TRBD1. CDR3 length: 16 residues. Unmatched junction bases numbered 7, after V lost 3 bases and J lost 4 bases. Germline V gives CDR1 SGHTA, CDR2 FQGNSA. The CDR3 sequence: CASSFTPGTGGYGYTF. The CDR3 DNA sequence: TGTGCCAGCAGCTTCACACCTGGGACAGGGGGCTATGGCTACACCTTC.

This chain joins TRBV10-3 and TRBJ1-2, with a tentative D call TRBD1 (5 bases). The CDR3 consists of 15 residues. Between the trimmed V and J ends, which lost 0 bases and 8 bases, there was a span of 16 bases. The germline CDR1 and CDR2 sequences are ENHRY and SYGVKD. The CDR3 reads CAISESNWQGGGYTF. CDR3 DNA: TGTGCCATCAGTGAGTCCAACTGGCAGGGTGGCGGCTACACCTTC.